The rows below give T cell receptor beta chains drawn from one sample of a study of identical twins. TCRdb passed the 5' RACE reads through MiXCR, listing each CDR3 protein once. The sample includes around 490,000 distinct CDR3 sequences, around 15% of them seen just once. The sample was also reused in another study, on yellow fever vaccine responses in identical twins.

The sample was CD4+ T cells sorted from blood. These receptors were taken from a woman aged 18-35 years in good health. The CDR3 runs from the conserved cysteine through the conserved F or W. A D gene is named only where the DNA matches it firmly. A clone size is listed for some rows: how often the clone was seen (once, few, many), or a class if it is expanded.

clone_size j_call d_call v_call cdr3_aa cdr3_nt
NA TRBJ2-2 NA TRBV5-6 CAGTRRENTGELFF TGTGCCGGTACCCGCCGGGAGAACACCGGGGAGCTGTTTTTT
NA TRBJ2-1 NA TRBV20-1 CSARPRVDNEQFF TGCAGTGCACGCCCAAGGGTGGACAATGAGCAGTTCTTC
few TRBJ1-3 NA TRBV20-1 CSARDLRVAAGNTIYF TGCAGTGCTAGAGATTTGAGGGTTGCGGCGGGAAACACCATATATTTT
NA TRBJ1-2 NA TRBV5-8 CASSVVEGYGYTF TGTGCCAGCAGCGTGGTGGAGGGGTATGGCTACACCTTC
few TRBJ2-3 TRBD2 TRBV27 CASSPWGGLTTDTQYF TGTGCCAGCAGCCCGTGGGGGGGGTTGACCACAGATACGCAGTATTTT
few TRBJ2-2 NA TRBV7-9 CASSLGVSGELFF TGTGCCAGCAGCTTAGGGGTTTCCGGGGAGCTGTTTTTT
NA TRBJ2-1 TRBD2 TRBV4-1 CASRSGTSLDEQFF TGCGCCAGCAGGTCCGGGACTAGTCTCGATGAGCAGTTCTTC
NA TRBJ1-2 NA TRBV5-1 CASSLLPTAKNYGYTF TGCGCCAGCAGCTTGCTCCCGACAGCGAAAAACTATGGCTACACCTTC
NA TRBJ1-6 NA TRBV20-1 CSARGQGSSPLHF TGCAGTGCTAGAGGCCAGGGCAGTTCACCCCTCCACTTT
few TRBJ1-5 TRBD1 TRBV6-6 CASRGGQQPQHF TGTGCCAGCAGGGGGGGACAGCAGCCCCAGCATTTT
few TRBJ2-5 NA TRBV27 CASSVGRGETQYF TGTGCCAGCAGTGTCGGGCGAGGGGAGACCCAGTACTTC
NA TRBJ1-2 NA TRBV20-1 CSAVGGAQNYGYTF TGCAGTGCGGTGGGGGGGGCCCAAAACTATGGCTACACCTTC
once TRBJ2-7 NA TRBV7-6 CASSLASGIYEQYF TGTGCCAGCAGCTTAGCTAGCGGAATCTACGAGCAGTACTTC
NA TRBJ1-1 NA TRBV12-3/TRBV12-4 CASSMQGSNTEAFF TGTGCCAGCAGTATGCAGGGCTCGAACACTGAAGCTTTCTTT
NA TRBJ2-1 NA TRBV6-5 CASSDSRPTNEQFF TGTGCCAGCAGTGATTCGAGGCCCACCAATGAGCAGTTCTTC
NA TRBJ2-2 NA TRBV7-8 CASSPRPLTGELFF TGTGCCAGCAGCCCCCGGCCACTCACCGGGGAGCTGTTTTTT